A single sample is the source of the 23 T cell receptor beta chains below, sequenced in a study of CD8 T cells in Susac syndrome. RNA amounts of 0.5 to 1 ug underwent reverse transcription with random hexamers. TCRdb analysed the immunoSEQ multiplex PCR reads with MiXCR anew, one entry per CDR3 protein. The sample contains some 130,000 distinct CDR3 sequences, around 94% of which appear only once. Input material: CD4+ T cells from PBMCs. The receptor source for this set is a human donor with multiple sclerosis.

The rearrangement links TRBV20-1 to TRBJ2-1, with D possibly matching TRBD2 (5 bases). Germline assignment: CDR1 DFQATT and CDR2 SNEGSKA (reference sequence). The CDR3 has 12 residues. Trimming pared 4 bases from V and 8 bases from J, leaving 12 bases between. The CDR3 coding sequence is TGCAGTGCTAAAGGACTGGCTCATGAGCAGTTCTTC. This translates into CSAKGLAHEQFF.

V gene TRBV6-6 combines with J gene TRBJ2-1, with a tentative D call TRBD2 (5 bases). CDR3 length equals 14 residues. The germline CDR1 and CDR2 sequences are MNHNY and SVGAGI (reference sequence). The ends were cut back, 4 bases at V and 4 bases at J, with 11 bases in the middle. The CDR3 sequence is CASSSPTGYNEQFF. The CDR3 nucleotides are TGTGCCAGCAGTTCCCCTACGGGGTACAATGAGCAGTTCTTC.

The CDR3 sequence: CASRSGTGYNSPLHF. The CDR3 DNA reads as TGTGCCAGCAGGTCCGGGACGGGATATAATTCACCCCTCCACTTT. This rearrangement joins TRBV12-3 or TRBV12-4 to TRBJ1-6, with TRBD1 as a possible D gene (5 bases). The CDR3 length is 15 residues. V was cut by 6 bases and J by 4 bases, with 13 bases left in between.

V usage is TRBV30 and J usage is TRBJ1-1; D is ambiguous. The CDR3 contains 11 residues. With 3 bases removed from V and 5 bases from J, the gap between germline ends came to 7 bases. Germline V gene lookup returns CDR1 GTSNPN and CDR2 SVGIG (reference sequence). The CDR3 coding sequence is TGTGCCTGGAGCAGGCGGACTGAAGCTTTCTTT. Amino acid sequence: CAWSRRTEAFF.

The gene calls are TRBV6-2 or TRBV6-3 and TRBJ1-1, with a tentative D call TRBD1 (6 bases). Germline V gene lookup returns CDR1 MNHEY and CDR2 SVGEGT. V lost 8 bases and J lost 6, with 28 bases in between. The CDR3 totals 17 residues. The CDR3 nucleotides read TGTGCCAGCCGGTCTCCTACCGGGAGGGGGACAAAGGCTGAAGCTTTCTTT. It is translated as CASRSPTGRGTKAEAFF.

The CDR3, as DNA: TGTGCCAGTAGTACCTTGCGACTAGATAGGTACGAGCAGTACTTC. Protein product: CASSTLRLDRYEQYF. J is TRBJ2-7 and V is TRBV19; weak D call: TRBD2 (6 bases). Per germline, CDR1 LNHDA and CDR2 SQIVND (reference sequence). The CDR3 length is 15 residues. V was pared by 4 bases and J by 4 bases, with 17 bases between. Using reference TRBV19 and TRBJ2-7 for the parts outside the CDR3, the full variable domain is DGGITQSPKYLFRKEGQNVTLSCEQNLNHDAMYWYRQDPGQGLRLIYYSQIVNDFQKGDIAEGYSVSREKKESFPLTVTSAQKNPTAFYLCASSTLRLDRYEQYFGPGTRLTVT.

This clonotype appeared a single time. This chain connects TRBV2 to TRBJ1-1; TRBD1 agrees at 8 bases. The trim removed 6 bases at V and 1 base at J, leaving 7 bases unmatched. The CDR3 covers 15 residues. From germline, CDR1 is SNHLY and CDR2 FYNNEI. The CDR3 region is CASRDRTGRNTEAFF. CDR3 sequence (DNA): TGTGCCAGCAGGGATCGGACAGGGCGGAACACTGAAGCTTTCTTT.

This chain joins TRBV5-1 and TRBJ1-2; no clear D gene. V was cut by 0 bases and J by 4 bases, with 4 bases left in between. This CDR3 is built from 12 residues. Germline assignment: CDR1 SGHRS and CDR2 YFSETQ. CDR3 sequence reads: CASSLDVYGYTF. CDR3 sequence (DNA): TGCGCCAGCAGCTTGGACGTCTATGGCTACACCTTC.

This clonotype has more than one count but fewer than ten. The chain joins TRBV10-2 to TRBJ2-3, with 9 nucleotides matching TRBD1. This CDR3 is 15 amino acids long. Germline V lookup: CDR1 WSHSY, CDR2 SAAADI. The V segment lost 6 bases and the J segment 2 bases; nucleotides outside the gene matches: 6. The CDR3 loop is CASSYRGLYTDTQYF. In DNA, the CDR3 is TGCGCCAGCAGCTACAGGGGGCTCTACACAGATACGCAGTATTTT.

In its sample, this clonotype was seen once. The chain carries TRBV20-1 and TRBJ2-3; 7 nucleotides agree with TRBD2. Germline values: CDR1 DFQATT, CDR2 SNEGSKA (reference sequence). V lost 8 bases and J lost 6; bases outside the gene matches: 20. The CDR3 is 16 residues long. As DNA, the CDR3 is TGCAGTACTCTCGGAGGAGCGGGAAAGGAAGTGGATACGCAGTATTTT. Protein sequence: CSTLGGAGKEVDTQYF.

The V gene is TRBV12-3 or TRBV12-4, the J gene TRBJ2-7, with D maybe TRBD2 (6 bases). This CDR3 is 14 amino acids long. Trimming left V 2 bases short and J 1 base short, with 9 bases between. CDR3 coding DNA: TGTGCCAGCAGTTTACGGGAGAGGTCCTACGAGCAGTACTTC. Amino acid sequence: CASSLRERSYEQYF.

The chain joins TRBV29-1 to TRBJ1-2, with D tentatively TRBD1 (5 bases). Germline CDR1 and CDR2: SQVTM and ANQGSEA. V was cut by 7 bases and J by 4 bases, with 13 bases left in between. CDR3 length: 12 amino acids. The CDR3 here is CSATGEGYGYTF. The CDR3 DNA reads as TGCAGCGCTACAGGAGAGGGCTATGGCTACACCTTC.

This chain uses TRBV2 with TRBJ1-1; D is possibly TRBD1 (6 bases). The length of the CDR3 is 14 residues. V dropped 5 bases and J dropped 1 base, with 11 bases sitting between them. Germline lookup yields CDR1 SNHLY and CDR2 FYNNEI. The CDR3 sequence: CASSSTGGNTEAFF. For the CDR3, the DNA is TGTGCCAGCAGTTCGACAGGAGGGAACACTGAAGCTTTCTTT.

J is TRBJ1-5 and V is TRBV7-9; TRBD1 matches at 10 bases. With 6 bases clipped from V and 5 bases from J, the junction kept 1 base outside the gene matches. Germline V gene data show CDR1 as SEHNR and CDR2 as FQNEAQ (reference sequence). There are 13 residues in the CDR3. The CDR3 spells CASRGTGDQPQHF. CDR3 nucleotides: TGTGCCAGCAGGGGGACAGGGGATCAGCCCCAGCATTTT.

The chain couples TRBV7-2 to TRBJ2-3, with no clear D. V lost 3 bases to trimming and J lost 8 bases, with 15 bases between them. The germline V gene has CDR1 SGHTA and CDR2 FQGNSA. The CDR3 runs 14 residues. The CDR3 DNA sequence: TGTGCCAGCAGCTTCGGCGAGAAATTGGGTACGCAGTATTTT. This sequence encodes CASSFGEKLGTQYF.

The CDR3 nucleotides are TGTGCCAGCAGCCCCACCGAGAGAAACACCATATATTTT. Its translation: CASSPTERNTIYF. The chain employs TRBV4-2 and TRBJ1-3; D not resolved. This CDR3 region has 13 residues. Trimming cost V 4 bases and J 5 bases, with 9 bases left between them. From germline, CDR1 is LGHNA and CDR2 YNFKEQ.

CDR3 nucleotide sequence: TGTGCCAGCAGCTTGGCACATGGGGCCTACGAGCAGTACTTC. Translating it yields CASSLAHGAYEQYF. This rearrangement joins TRBV5-4 to TRBJ2-7; unclear D gene. The CDR3 has 14 amino acids. Trimming pared 0 bases from V and 2 bases from J, leaving 9 bases between. In germline, CDR1 is SGHNT, CDR2 YYREEE (reference sequence).

V gene TRBV29-1 combines with J gene TRBJ1-1; 8 bases line up with TRBD1. Losses at the gene ends were 7 bases for V and 6 bases for J; bases not matched to a gene: 10. The CDR3 totals 13 residues. CDR1 SQVTM and CDR2 ANQGSEA come from the germline V gene. Here the CDR3 reads CSGQGQILSEAFF. The CDR3 region has the DNA TGCAGCGGACAGGGGCAAATTCTTTCTGAAGCTTTCTTT. Full variable domain (remainder filled in from reference TRBV29-1 and TRBJ1-1): SAVISQKPSRDICQRGTSLTIQCQVDSQVTMMFWYRQQPGQSLTLIATANQGSEATYESGFVIDKFPISRPNLTFSTLTVSNMSPEDSSIYLCSGQGQILSEAFFGQGTRLTVV.

V and J are TRBV3-1 and TRBJ2-7; 8 bases match TRBD1. The CDR3 covers 15 residues. Germline CDR1 reads LGHDT; CDR2 reads YNNKEL (reference sequence). The junction had 4 bases not matched to a gene; V was cut back by 1 base and J by 2 bases. CDR3: CASSQGTGPTYEQYF. For the CDR3, the DNA is TGTGCCAGCAGCCAAGGGACAGGGCCGACCTACGAGCAGTACTTC.

V is TRBV5-6 and J is TRBJ2-5; unclear D gene. CDR3 length: 12 residues. Germline loops: CDR1 SGHDT, CDR2 YYEEEE. Deletions cut 2 bases from V and 8 bases from J, with 10 bases between. This CDR3 reads CASSLKRKTQYF. Written as DNA, the CDR3 is TGTGCCAGCAGCTTAAAAAGGAAAACCCAGTACTTC. The full variable domain, in which reference TRBV5-6 and TRBJ2-5 provide the parts outside the CDR3, is DAGVTQSPTHLIKTRGQQVTLRCSPKSGHDTVSWYQQALGQGPQFIFQYYEEEERQRGNFPDRFSGHQFPNYSSELNVNALLLGDSALYLCASSLKRKTQYFGPGTRLLVL.

The chain combines TRBV5-4 with TRBJ2-7; D unclear. Germline CDR1 SGHNT, CDR2 YYREEE (reference sequence). The CDR3 loop spans 13 amino acids. V was shortened by 4 bases and J by 5 bases, with 13 bases between the two germline ends. The CDR3 region has the DNA TGTGCCAGCAGCGACCGGACGTCGAACGAGCAGTACTTC. This codes for CASSDRTSNEQYF.

The gene calls are TRBV3-1 and TRBJ2-3; the match to TRBD2 covers 9 bases. V shed 3 bases and J 2 bases; nucleotides not matched to a gene: 12. Germline-derived CDR1 and CDR2 are LGHDT and YNNKEL (reference sequence). The CDR3 length is 18 residues. CDR3 loop: CASSHLGGGAQDTDTQYF. CDR3 nucleotide sequence: TGTGCCAGCAGCCACCTCGGCGGGGGGGCCCAAGACACAGATACGCAGTATTTT.

This rearrangement joins TRBV5-1 to TRBJ1-1; D is uncertain. The length of the CDR3 is 14 residues. Germline-derived CDR1 and CDR2 are SGHRS and YFSETQ. V was cut by 0 bases and J by 9 bases, with 15 bases left in between. The CDR3 sequence: CASSLARVHGKAFF. CDR3 in DNA: TGCGCCAGCAGCTTGGCCCGGGTCCACGGCAAAGCTTTCTTT. The full variable domain, with the rest looked up from reference TRBV5-1 and TRBJ1-1, is KAGVTQTPRYLIKTRGQQVTLSCSPISGHRSVSWYQQTPGQGLQFLFEYFSETQRNKGNFPGRFSGRQFSNSRSEMNVSTLELGDSALYLCASSLARVHGKAFFGQGTRLTVV.